Shown below are 22 T cell receptor beta chains from a single sample sequenced in a study of shared clonotypes between healthy human individuals. Assay used: immunoSEQ multiplex PCR; TCRdb lists only in-frame clones, some missing. The sample has a few million clones, 85% to 95% seen once. The specimen sequenced was naive CD4+ T cells from PBMCs. Subset indicated: CD45RA+ positively selected. All receptors come from a man younger than 35 in good health. Some clones in this sample may be carry-over from other donors' samples.

The V and J genes are TRBV2 and TRBJ2-5, with TRBD2 identical over 7 bases. With 9 bases clipped from V and 5 bases from J, the junction kept 12 bases outside the gene matches. This CDR3 has 14 residues. Germline-derived CDR1 and CDR2 are SNHLY and FYNNEI. CDR3: CASHSVSGLETQYF. The CDR3 coding sequence is TGTGCCAGTCACAGTGTTAGCGGGCTTGAGACCCAGTACTTC.

The chain couples TRBV7-3 to TRBJ2-7; TRBD1 matches at 10 bases. J lost 3 bases, V lost 5 bases, and 4 bases had no gene match. Germline loops: CDR1 SGHTA, CDR2 FQGTGA. This CDR3 has 14 amino acids. CDR3 DNA: TGTGCCAGCAGCCGACAGGGGGCGGGCTACGAGCAGTACTTC. Encoded protein: CASSRQGAGYEQYF.

The V gene is TRBV5-1, the J gene TRBJ2-2; the match to TRBD2 covers 7 bases. The trim removed 4 bases at V and 0 bases at J, leaving 3 bases unmatched. The CDR3 is 15 residues long. In germline, CDR1 is SGHRS, CDR2 YFSETQ. The CDR3 here is CASSPTSSNTGELFF. The CDR3 DNA reads TGCGCCAGCAGCCCGACTAGCTCGAACACCGGGGAGCTGTTTTTT.

The gene calls are TRBV4-1 and TRBJ2-1, with D hard to call. Deletions cut 4 bases from V and 2 bases from J, with 12 bases between. Germline CDR1 MGHRA, CDR2 YSYEKL. The CDR3 has 15 amino acids. The CDR3 region has the DNA TGCGCCAGCAGCCTCACAAGGGTGCCCTACAATGAGCAGTTCTTC. As protein: CASSLTRVPYNEQFF.

This clone was seen a single time. The rearrangement joins TRBV29-1 to TRBJ2-1, with 12 bases matching TRBD2. This CDR3 comprises 17 residues. Per the germline V gene, CDR1 is SQVTM and CDR2 is ANQGSEA. Germline trimming cut 1 base from V and 1 base from J; bases unmatched to any gene: 5. The CDR3 coding sequence is TGCAGCGTTGAAGGAGTGGGGACTAGCGGGTCCTACAATGAGCAGTTCTTC. It yields the protein CSVEGVGTSGSYNEQFF.

This clone showed up just once. The rearrangement uses TRBV27 and TRBJ1-2; tentative D call: TRBD1 (6 bases). The ends were cut back, 4 bases at V and 4 bases at J, with 16 bases in the middle. Per the germline V gene, CDR1 is MNHEY and CDR2 is SMNVEV (reference sequence). CDR3 length: 15 residues. CDR3 DNA sequence: TGTGCCAGCAGTTCCAAACAGGGAGGGGTCTATGGCTACACCTTC. Residues: CASSSKQGGVYGYTF.

This chain connects TRBV14 to TRBJ1-1; possibly TRBD1 for D (5 bases). CDR3 length: 13 residues. The V end lost 5 bases, the J end lost 5 bases, and 12 bases lay between the germline ends. Germline CDR1 reads SGHDN; CDR2 reads FVKESK. This chain's CDR3 is CASSNSGGTEAFF. In nucleotides, the CDR3 is TGTGCCAGCAGCAATTCCGGGGGGACTGAAGCTTTCTTT.

This clone showed up just a few times. The chain carries TRBV2 and TRBJ2-7; TRBD1 is a possible D gene (6 bases). Trimming removed 0 bases at V and 6 bases at J, with 12 bases between. CDR1 is SNHLY and CDR2 is FYNNEI in the germline V gene. This CDR3 region has 14 residues. CDR3 in DNA: TGTGCCAGCAGTGAAGCCAGGGGAGTTAGCGAGCAGTACTTC. Its protein is CASSEARGVSEQYF. Filled out from reference TRBV2 and TRBJ2-7, the complete variable domain reads EPEVTQTPSHQVTQMGQEVILRCVPISNHLYFYWYRQILGQKVEFLVSFYNNEISEKSEIFDDQFSVERPDGSNFTLKIRSTKLEDSAMYFCASSEARGVSEQYFGPGTRLTVT.

The chain has TRBV6-6 and TRBJ1-4; D might be TRBD1 (6 bases). Germline V gives CDR1 MNHNY, CDR2 SVGAGI (reference sequence). V was pared by 2 bases and J by 7 bases, with 14 bases between. The CDR3 runs to 15 residues. The CDR3 loop reads CASSYGGGRGEKLFF. Here the CDR3 DNA reads TGTGCCAGCAGTTACGGCGGGGGGCGAGGTGAAAAACTGTTTTTT.

J is TRBJ2-1 and V is TRBV9; D tentatively reads TRBD1 or TRBD2 (6 bases each). The CDR3 extends over 16 amino acids. V lost 5 bases, J lost 3 bases, and 18 bases lay in between. In germline, CDR1 is SGDLS, CDR2 YYNGEE. CDR3 protein: CASRPKGGSDYNEQFF. CDR3 sequence (DNA): TGTGCCAGCAGGCCCAAAGGGGGGTCAGACTACAATGAGCAGTTCTTC. Full variable domain (outside the CDR3, taken from reference TRBV9 and TRBJ2-1): DSGVTQTPKHLITATGQRVTLRCSPRSGDLSVYWYQQSLDQGLQFLIQYYNGEERAKGNILERFSAQQFPDLHSELNLSSLELGDSALYFCASRPKGGSDYNEQFFGPGTRLTVL.

This chain connects TRBV29-1 to TRBJ2-2, with 7 bases aligning to TRBD2. Germline V gives CDR1 SQVTM, CDR2 ANQGSEA. The CDR3 is 16 amino acids. The V gene end was trimmed by 6 bases and the J gene end by 2 bases; junction bases not matched to a gene: 12. The CDR3 nucleotides read TGCAGCGTCTATACCTTGGGAGGGTTCAACACCGGGGAGCTGTTTTTT. It is translated as CSVYTLGGFNTGELFF.

The count of this clone is one. This chain links TRBV28 with TRBJ1-4, with D unresolved. The V gene's germline CDR1 is MDHEN and CDR2 SYDVKM. The CDR3 spans 12 residues. The V end was cut by 7 bases, the J end by 4 bases, with 7 bases between. The CDR3 DNA is TGTGCCAGCAATTGGGGTAATGAAAAACTGTTTTTT. Translation gives CASNWGNEKLFF.

The chain joins TRBV5-4 to TRBJ1-1; TRBD1 agrees at 9 bases. With 5 bases clipped from V and 1 base from J, the junction kept 6 bases outside the gene matches. There are 15 residues in the CDR3. The germline CDR1 and CDR2 sequences are SGHNT and YYREEE (reference sequence). CDR3 nucleotide sequence: TGTGCCAGCAGGGTAACAGGGGGCCCGAACACTGAAGCTTTCTTT. This translates into CASRVTGGPNTEAFF.

The chain has TRBV5-1 and TRBJ1-5, with 7 nucleotides matching TRBD1. The CDR3 runs to 15 residues. In germline, CDR1 is SGHRS, CDR2 YFSETQ. J was trimmed by 4 bases and V by 0 bases; bases with no gene match: 4. The CDR3 spells CASSLGQGMNQPQHF. The CDR3 DNA follows: TGCGCCAGCAGCTTGGGACAGGGAATGAATCAGCCCCAGCATTTT.

The chain uses TRBV5-1 and TRBJ1-4; 10 positions agree with TRBD1. This CDR3 is 16 amino acids long. Germline V gives CDR1 SGHRS, CDR2 YFSETQ. The J segment lost 10 bases and the V segment lost 3 bases, leaving 12 bases of the junction unmatched. The CDR3 spells CASSSQGQGTVGKLFF. CDR3 nucleotides: TGCGCCAGCAGCTCACAGGGACAGGGGACAGTAGGAAAACTGTTTTTT. The full variable domain, rest sourced from reference TRBV5-1 and TRBJ1-4, is KAGVTQTPRYLIKTRGQQVTLSCSPISGHRSVSWYQQTPGQGLQFLFEYFSETQRNKGNFPGRFSGRQFSNSRSEMNVSTLELGDSALYLCASSSQGQGTVGKLFFGSGTQLSVL.

The table lists this clone with a count of one. The V call is TRBV6-1, the J call TRBJ1-2; tentatively, D is TRBD1 (6 bases). The CDR3 consists of 13 residues. V was shortened by 8 bases and J by 6 bases, with 16 bases between the two germline ends. Germline CDR1 MNHNS, CDR2 SASEGT. The CDR3 DNA reads TGTGCCAGCGGAGGGACAAGTTCAAATGGCTACACCTTC. Translation: CASGGTSSNGYTF.

The J gene is TRBJ1-2, the V gene TRBV19; D remains ambiguous. Trimming removed 3 bases from V and 8 bases from J, with 19 bases in between. This CDR3 spans 15 amino acids. From germline, CDR1 is LNHDA and CDR2 SQIVND (reference sequence). The CDR3 DNA reads TGTGCCAGTAGTATTTCTTCTGGTTCAATACCCGGCTACACCTTC. Residues: CASSISSGSIPGYTF.

The chain is built from TRBV7-3 and TRBJ1-1; perhaps TRBD1 as D (5 bases). V was pared by 2 bases and J by 0 bases, with 13 bases between. CDR1 SGHTA and CDR2 FQGTGA come from the germline V gene. This CDR3 spans 16 amino acids. Here the CDR3 reads CASSLYGRAMNTEAFF. CDR3 in DNA: TGTGCCAGCAGCTTATACGGCAGGGCGATGAACACTGAAGCTTTCTTT.

This rearrangement joins TRBV5-5 to TRBJ2-7; no firm D call. The CDR3 has 12 amino acids. V lost 3 bases and J 4 bases, leaving 8 bases between the germline ends. Germline V CDR1 and CDR2: SGHKS, YYEKEE (reference sequence). As DNA, the CDR3 is TGTGCCAGCAGCTCCCGACAATACGAGCAGTACTTC. Protein product: CASSSRQYEQYF.

The chain joins TRBV5-1 to TRBJ2-4, with D hard to call. Per the germline V gene, CDR1 is SGHRS and CDR2 is YFSETQ. The V and J ends lost 4 bases and 8 bases respectively, with 13 bases between them. The CDR3 loop spans 13 amino acids. CDR3 DNA: TGCGCCAGCAGCATCTATCGAGGTGACATTCAGTACTTC. Amino acid sequence: CASSIYRGDIQYF.

The chain combines TRBV10-3 with TRBJ1-3; D gene unclear. CDR3 length: 14 residues. The V gene's germline CDR1 is ENHRY and CDR2 SYGVKD. The germline V and J ends were trimmed by 0 bases and 5 bases, with 8 bases remaining between them. The CDR3 DNA is TGTGCCATCAGTGAGTCGACTAGCCGAAACACCATATATTTT. Protein product: CAISESTSRNTIYF.

This rearrangement joins TRBV7-9 to TRBJ2-7; 9 bases are a match to TRBD1. The CDR3 spans 15 residues. The germline CDR1 and CDR2 sequences are SEHNR and FQNEAQ (reference sequence). Trimming removed 4 bases from V and 3 bases from J; junction bases left unmatched: 7. CDR3 nucleotides: TGTGCCAGCAGCTCTCCGGGACAGGGATTCTACGAGCAGTACTTC. Its protein is CASSSPGQGFYEQYF.